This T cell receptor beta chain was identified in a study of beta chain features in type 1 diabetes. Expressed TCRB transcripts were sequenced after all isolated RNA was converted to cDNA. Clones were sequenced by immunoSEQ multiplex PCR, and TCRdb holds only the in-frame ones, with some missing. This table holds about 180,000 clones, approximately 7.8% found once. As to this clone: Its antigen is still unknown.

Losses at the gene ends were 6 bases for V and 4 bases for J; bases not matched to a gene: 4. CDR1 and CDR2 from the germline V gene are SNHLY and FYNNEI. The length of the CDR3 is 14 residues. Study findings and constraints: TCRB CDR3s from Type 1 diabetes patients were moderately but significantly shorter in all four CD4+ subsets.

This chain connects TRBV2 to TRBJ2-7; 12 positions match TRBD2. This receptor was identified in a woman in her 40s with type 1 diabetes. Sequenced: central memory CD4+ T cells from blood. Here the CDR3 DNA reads TGTGCCAGCAGAGCGACTAGCGGGGGTTACGAGCAGTACTTC. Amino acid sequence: CASRATSGGYEQYF.